The 8 T cell receptor beta chains below come from one sample, sequenced in a study of T cell changes during pregnancy in multiple sclerosis. TCRdb keeps only in-frame clones here, not all; method: immunoSEQ multiplex PCR. Of 100,000 or so clones listed, approximately 95% were seen once; the top ten hold 3.5% to 4.5%. Source: peripheral blood, taken in the first trimester of pregnancy. Receptor source: a female donor with multiple sclerosis, enrolled in a pregnancy study.

This sequence joins TRBV25-1 and TRBJ1-1, with 8 bases fitting TRBD1. The trim removed 0 bases at V and 2 bases at J, leaving 11 bases unmatched. This CDR3 comprises 18 residues. Germline V lookup: CDR1 MGHDK, CDR2 SYGVNS. CDR3 sequence: CASSEYYQGGQVNTEAFF. The CDR3 coding sequence is TGTGCCAGCAGTGAATATTATCAAGGGGGACAGGTTAACACTGAAGCTTTCTTT. Supplemented by reference TRBV25-1 and TRBJ1-1, the full variable domain reads EADIYQTPRYLVIGTGKKITLECSQTMGHDKMYWYQQDPGMELHLIHYSYGVNSTEKGDLSSESTVSRIRTEHFPLTLESARPSHTSQYLCASSEYYQGGQVNTEAFFGQGTRLTVV.

The chain joins TRBV10-3 to TRBJ2-3, with D uncertain. V lost 5 bases to trimming and J lost 1 base, with 10 bases between them. This CDR3 contains 14 residues. Germline CDR1 and CDR2: ENHRY and SYGVKD. In nucleotides, the CDR3 is TGTGCCATCAGTTCGGAGACTCGCACAGATACGCAGTATTTT. This encodes CAISSETRTDTQYF.

V and J are TRBV11-2 and TRBJ2-2, with D possibly TRBD2 on 5 matching bases. V was trimmed by 4 bases and J by 7 bases, leaving 16 bases between them. This CDR3 contains 15 residues. Germline-derived CDR1 and CDR2 are SGHAT and FQNNGV. CDR3: CASSSPRLRHGELFF. The CDR3 DNA is TGTGCCAGCAGCTCCCCCCGACTACGCCACGGGGAGCTGTTTTTT.

The chain carries TRBV5-6 and TRBJ1-2; possibly TRBD1 for D (5 bases). Germline CDR1 and CDR2: SGHDT and YYEEEE. The germline V and J ends were trimmed by 4 bases and 8 bases, with 18 bases remaining between them. The CDR3 has 14 amino acids. CDR3 in DNA: TGTGCCAGCAGCACACCCCCTGTGGGGCGCGGCTACACCTTC. Amino acid sequence: CASSTPPVGRGYTF.

V and J are TRBV25-1 and TRBJ2-3, with 8 bases aligning to TRBD2. The CDR3 sequence is 15 residues long. V lost 2 bases, J lost 5 bases, and 6 bases stayed unmatched. Germline V gives CDR1 MGHDK, CDR2 SYGVNS. The CDR3 region is CASSEPAGVVDTQYF. CDR3 in DNA: TGTGCCAGCAGTGAACCAGCGGGGGTGGTAGATACGCAGTATTTT.

The chain is built from TRBV7-8 and TRBJ2-2; the D is unclear. CDR3 length: 18 residues. The V gene's germline CDR1 is SGHVS and CDR2 FQNEAQ. The V and J ends lost 5 bases and 2 bases respectively, with 21 bases between them. The CDR3 loop reads CASSPAGWRRQNTGELFF. CDR3 DNA: TGTGCCAGCAGCCCGGCCGGGTGGCGGCGCCAAAACACCGGGGAGCTGTTTTTT. Using reference TRBV7-8 and TRBJ2-2 for the parts outside the CDR3, the full variable domain is GAGVSQSPRYKVAKRGQDVALRCDPISGHVSLFWYQQALGQGPEFLTYFQNEAQLDKSGLPSDRFFAERPEGSVSTLKIQRTQQEDSAVYLCASSPAGWRRQNTGELFFGEGSRLTVL.

As regards this clone: At one boundary the junction diverges from the germline segment, which might be a read error. The chain couples TRBV30 to TRBJ1-1; the D gene is possibly TRBD1 (6 bases). The CDR3 sequence is 14 residues long. Germline values: CDR1 GTSNPN, CDR2 SVGIG (reference sequence). CDR3 in DNA: TGTGCCTGGAGCCCGGGACACAGGAACGCTGAAGCTTTCTTT. Protein sequence: CAWSPGHRNAEAFF.

This clone was seen a few times. Additional DNA sequences in this sample encode the identical CDR3. V is TRBV7-9 and J is TRBJ2-1, with D uncertain. The CDR3 contains 13 residues. V gave up 5 bases and J gave up 0 bases, with 5 bases separating them. Germline assignment: CDR1 SEHNR and CDR2 FQNEAQ (reference sequence). The CDR3, as DNA: TGTGCCAGCAGCAGCGACTCCTACAATGAGCAGTTCTTC. Translated, it gives CASSSDSYNEQFF.